This TCR beta chain was captured by sequencing in a study of cytomegalovirus exposure and HLA in healthy donors. CDR1 and CDR2 from the germline V gene are SEHNR and FQNEAQ (reference sequence). With V trimmed by 5 bases and J by 5 bases, 7 bases remained unmatched. The CDR3 has 14 amino acids. 13 Jbeta primers and 60 Vbeta primers were used for the PCR. In the authors' workflow: Roughly 12 million of tens of millions of unique TCR beta chains were shared, per a later count. Only in-frame clones appear in the TCRdb table, and some are missing; sequencing was by immunoSEQ multiplex PCR. The DNA gave D and trimming, while V, J and clone size come from that table. The repertoire includes fewer than 300,000 clones, about nine tenths of them detected once, and around 4.2% sits in the top ten.

Sequenced input: PBMCs. The TCR sequence derives from a man aged 35 to 55 in good health and CMV-seropositive. The rearrangement uses TRBV7-9 and TRBJ2-7, with 9 bases aligning to TRBD2. The CDR3 coding sequence is TGTGCCAGCAGCAATAGCGGGAGTTTTAACGAGCAGTACTTC. Protein sequence: CASSNSGSFNEQYF. The whole variable domain, filled in from reference TRBV7-9 and TRBJ2-7, reads DTGVSQNPRHKITKRGQNVTFRCDPISEHNRLYWYRQTLGQGPEFLTYFQNEAQLEKSRLLSDRFSAERPKGSFSTLEIQRTEQGDSAMYLCASSNSGSFNEQYFGPGTRLTVT.